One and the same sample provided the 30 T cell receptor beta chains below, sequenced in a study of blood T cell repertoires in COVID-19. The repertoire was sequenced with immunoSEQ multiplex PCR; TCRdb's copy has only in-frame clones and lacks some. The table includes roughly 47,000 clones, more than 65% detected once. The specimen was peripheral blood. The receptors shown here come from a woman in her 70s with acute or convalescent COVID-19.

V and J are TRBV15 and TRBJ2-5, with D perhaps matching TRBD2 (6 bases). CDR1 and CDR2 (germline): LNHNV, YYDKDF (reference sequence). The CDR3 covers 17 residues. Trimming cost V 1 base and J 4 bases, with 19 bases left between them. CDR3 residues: CATSRAQGGNRVETQYF. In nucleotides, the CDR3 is TGTGCCACCAGCAGAGCCCAGGGAGGAAACCGGGTAGAGACCCAGTACTTC.

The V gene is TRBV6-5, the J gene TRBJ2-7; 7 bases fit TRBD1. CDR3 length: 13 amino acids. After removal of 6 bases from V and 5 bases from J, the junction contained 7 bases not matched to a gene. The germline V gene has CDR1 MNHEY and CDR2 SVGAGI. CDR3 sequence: CASRQDRIHEQYF. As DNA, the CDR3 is TGTGCCAGCAGGCAGGACAGGATACACGAGCAGTACTTC.

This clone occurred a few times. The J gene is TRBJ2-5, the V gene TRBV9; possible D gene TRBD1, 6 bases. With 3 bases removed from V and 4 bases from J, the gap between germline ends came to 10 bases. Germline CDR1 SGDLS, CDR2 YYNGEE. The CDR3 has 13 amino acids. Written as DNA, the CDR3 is TGTGCCAGCAGCGCCAGAGGGGGAGAGACCCAGTACTTC. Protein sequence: CASSARGGETQYF.

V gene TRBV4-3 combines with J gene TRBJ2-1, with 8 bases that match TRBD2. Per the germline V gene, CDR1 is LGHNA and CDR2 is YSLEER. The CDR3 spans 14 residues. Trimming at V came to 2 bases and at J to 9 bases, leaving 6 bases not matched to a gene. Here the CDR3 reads CASSQRTSSLEQFF. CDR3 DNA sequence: TGCGCCAGCAGCCAACGGACTAGCTCTCTTGAGCAGTTCTTC.

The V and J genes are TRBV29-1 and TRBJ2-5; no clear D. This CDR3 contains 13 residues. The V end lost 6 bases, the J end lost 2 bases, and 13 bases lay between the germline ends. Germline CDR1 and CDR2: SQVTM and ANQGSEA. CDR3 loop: CSVSLVSQETQYF. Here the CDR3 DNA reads TGCAGCGTGTCCCTAGTTTCGCAAGAGACCCAGTACTTC.

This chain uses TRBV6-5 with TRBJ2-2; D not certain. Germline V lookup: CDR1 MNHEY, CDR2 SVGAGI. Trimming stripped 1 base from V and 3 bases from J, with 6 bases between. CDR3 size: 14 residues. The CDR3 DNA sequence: TGTGCCAGCAGTTACTATCGGGACACCGGGGAGCTGTTTTTT. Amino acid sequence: CASSYYRDTGELFF.

CDR3 DNA sequence: TGTGCCAGCAGTTACTCGAACCGAGCCTACGAGCAGTACTTC. The encoded protein is CASSYSNRAYEQYF. The gene calls are TRBV6-5 and TRBJ2-7; the D is unclear. The germline gives CDR1 MNHEY, CDR2 SVGAGI. Trimming stripped 0 bases from V and 2 bases from J, with 8 bases between. The CDR3 extends over 14 amino acids.

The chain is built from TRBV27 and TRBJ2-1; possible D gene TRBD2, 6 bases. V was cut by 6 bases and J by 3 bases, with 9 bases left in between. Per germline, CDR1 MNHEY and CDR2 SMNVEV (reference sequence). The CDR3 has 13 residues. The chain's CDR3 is CASRGGFYNEQFF. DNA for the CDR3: TGTGCCAGCAGGGGGGGTTTCTACAATGAGCAGTTCTTC.

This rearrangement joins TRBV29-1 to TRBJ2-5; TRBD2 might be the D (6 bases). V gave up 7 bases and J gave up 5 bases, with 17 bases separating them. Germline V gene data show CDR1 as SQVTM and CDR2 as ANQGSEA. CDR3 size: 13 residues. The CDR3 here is CSASPGVVETQYF. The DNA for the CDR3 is TGCAGCGCCTCTCCGGGAGTGGTGGAGACCCAGTACTTC.

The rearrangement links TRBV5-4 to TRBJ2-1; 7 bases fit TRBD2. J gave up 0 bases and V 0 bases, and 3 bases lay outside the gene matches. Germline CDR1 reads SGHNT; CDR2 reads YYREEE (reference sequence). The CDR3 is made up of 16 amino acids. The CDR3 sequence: CASSLEGGSSYNEQFF. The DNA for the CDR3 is TGTGCCAGCAGCTTGGAGGGCGGGAGCTCCTACAATGAGCAGTTCTTC.

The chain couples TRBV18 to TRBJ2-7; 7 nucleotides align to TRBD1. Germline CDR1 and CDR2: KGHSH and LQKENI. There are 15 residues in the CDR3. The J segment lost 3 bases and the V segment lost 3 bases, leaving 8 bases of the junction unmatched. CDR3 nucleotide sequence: TGTGCCAGCTCACCCCGCCGGGACAGACTCTACGAGCAGTACTTC. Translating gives CASSPRRDRLYEQYF. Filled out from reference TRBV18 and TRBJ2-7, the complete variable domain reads NAGVMQNPRHLVRRRGQEARLRCSPMKGHSHVYWYRQLPEEGLKFMVYLQKENIIDESGMPKERFSAEFPKEGPSILRIQQVVRGDSAAYFCASSPRRDRLYEQYFGPGTRLTVT.

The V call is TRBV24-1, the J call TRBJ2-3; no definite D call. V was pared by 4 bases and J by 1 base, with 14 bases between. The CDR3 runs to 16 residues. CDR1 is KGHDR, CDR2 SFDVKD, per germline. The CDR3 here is CATSDPVSFGTDTQYF. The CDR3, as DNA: TGTGCCACCAGTGACCCCGTGAGTTTCGGCACAGATACGCAGTATTTT.

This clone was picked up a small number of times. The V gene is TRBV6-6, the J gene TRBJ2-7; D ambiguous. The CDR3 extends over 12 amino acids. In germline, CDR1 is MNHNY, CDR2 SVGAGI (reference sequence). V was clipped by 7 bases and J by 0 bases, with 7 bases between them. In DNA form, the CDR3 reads TGTGCCAGCACGGGTGCCTCCTACGAGCAGTACTTC. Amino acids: CASTGASYEQYF.

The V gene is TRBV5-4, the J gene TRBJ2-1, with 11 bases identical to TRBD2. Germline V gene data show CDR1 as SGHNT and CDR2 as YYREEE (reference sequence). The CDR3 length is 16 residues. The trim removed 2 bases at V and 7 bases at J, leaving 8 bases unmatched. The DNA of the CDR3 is TGTGCCAGCAGCTTTAGCGGGAGGGGCCTAACGAATGAGCAGTTCTTC. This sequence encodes CASSFSGRGLTNEQFF.

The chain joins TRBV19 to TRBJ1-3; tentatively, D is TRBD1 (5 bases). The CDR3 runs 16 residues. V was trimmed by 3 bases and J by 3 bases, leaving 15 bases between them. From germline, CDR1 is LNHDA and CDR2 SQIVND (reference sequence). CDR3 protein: CASSIQGMSFGNTIYF. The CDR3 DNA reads TGTGCCAGTAGTATTCAGGGTATGTCTTTTGGAAACACCATATATTTT. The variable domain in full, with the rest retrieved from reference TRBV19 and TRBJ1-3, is DGGITQSPKYLFRKEGQNVTLSCEQNLNHDAMYWYRQDPGQGLRLIYYSQIVNDFQKGDIAEGYSVSREKKESFPLTVTSAQKNPTAFYLCASSIQGMSFGNTIYFGEGSWLTVV.

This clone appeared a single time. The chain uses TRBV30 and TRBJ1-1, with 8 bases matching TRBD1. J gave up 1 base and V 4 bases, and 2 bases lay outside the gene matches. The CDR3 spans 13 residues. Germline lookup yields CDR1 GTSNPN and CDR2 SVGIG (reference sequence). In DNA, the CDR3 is TGTGCCTGGACAGGGGGCTCGAACACTGAAGCTTTCTTT. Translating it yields CAWTGGSNTEAFF.

CDR3 DNA: TGTGCCAGCAGCCGCCGAGGGAGCAATCAGCCCCAGCATTTT. Amino acid sequence: CASSRRGSNQPQHF. The chain couples TRBV6-1 to TRBJ1-5; D unclear. Germline CDR1 and CDR2: MNHNS and SASEGT. The germline V and J ends were trimmed by 6 bases and 1 base, with 10 bases remaining between them. The CDR3 is 14 residues long.

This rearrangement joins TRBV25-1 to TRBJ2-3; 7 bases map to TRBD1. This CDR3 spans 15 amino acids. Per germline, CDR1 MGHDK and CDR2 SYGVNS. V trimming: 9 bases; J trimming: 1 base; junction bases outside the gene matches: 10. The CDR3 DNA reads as TGTGCCAGTACAAACCGGGACAGCGGCACAGATACGCAGTATTTT. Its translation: CASTNRDSGTDTQYF.

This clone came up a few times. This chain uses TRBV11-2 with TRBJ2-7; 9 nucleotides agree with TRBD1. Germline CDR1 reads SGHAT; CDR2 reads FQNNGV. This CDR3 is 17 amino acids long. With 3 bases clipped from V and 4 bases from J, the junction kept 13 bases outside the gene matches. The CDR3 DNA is TGTGCCAGCAGCTTCTTCACAGGGGGCCATCGCCTGTACGAGCAGTACTTC. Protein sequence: CASSFFTGGHRLYEQYF.

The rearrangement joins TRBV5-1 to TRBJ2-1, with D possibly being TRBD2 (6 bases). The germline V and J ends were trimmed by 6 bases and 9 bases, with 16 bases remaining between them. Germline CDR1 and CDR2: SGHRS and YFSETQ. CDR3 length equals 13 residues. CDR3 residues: CASNDVAGFEQFF. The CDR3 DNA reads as TGCGCCAGCAATGATGTGGCGGGATTTGAGCAGTTCTTC.

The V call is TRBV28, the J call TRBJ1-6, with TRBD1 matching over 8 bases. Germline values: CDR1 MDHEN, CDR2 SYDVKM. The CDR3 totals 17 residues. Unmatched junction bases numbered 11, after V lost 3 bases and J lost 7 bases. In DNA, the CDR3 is TGTGCCAGCAGTTTTGGACCCTACCACAGGGGGAATTCACCCCTCCACTTT. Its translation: CASSFGPYHRGNSPLHF.

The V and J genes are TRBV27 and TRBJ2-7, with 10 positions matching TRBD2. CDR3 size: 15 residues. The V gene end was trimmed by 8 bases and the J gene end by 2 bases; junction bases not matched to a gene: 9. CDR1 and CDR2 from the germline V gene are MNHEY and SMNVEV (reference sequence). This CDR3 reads CASRVSGRGTYEQYF. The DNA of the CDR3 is TGTGCCAGCCGGGTCAGCGGGAGGGGCACCTACGAGCAGTACTTC.

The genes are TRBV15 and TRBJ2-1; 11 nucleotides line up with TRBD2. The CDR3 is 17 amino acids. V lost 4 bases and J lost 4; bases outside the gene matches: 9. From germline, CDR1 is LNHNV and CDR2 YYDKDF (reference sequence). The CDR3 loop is CATSKIAGGPLYNEQFF. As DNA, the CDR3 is TGTGCCACCAGCAAAATAGCGGGAGGGCCCCTTTACAATGAGCAGTTCTTC. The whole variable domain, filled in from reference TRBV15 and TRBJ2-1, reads DAMVIQNPRYQVTQFGKPVTLSCSQTLNHNVMYWYQQKSSQAPKLLFHYYDKDFNNEADTPDNFQSRRPNTSFCFLDIRSPGLGDTAMYLCATSKIAGGPLYNEQFFGPGTRLTVL.

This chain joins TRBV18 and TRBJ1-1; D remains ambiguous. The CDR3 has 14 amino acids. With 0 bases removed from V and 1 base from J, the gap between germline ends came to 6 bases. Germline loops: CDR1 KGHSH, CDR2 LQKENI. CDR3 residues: CASSPPIRNTEAFF. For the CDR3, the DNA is TGTGCCAGCTCACCACCGATCAGGAACACTGAAGCTTTCTTT. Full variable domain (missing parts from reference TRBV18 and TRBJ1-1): NAGVMQNPRHLVRRRGQEARLRCSPMKGHSHVYWYRQLPEEGLKFMVYLQKENIIDESGMPKERFSAEFPKEGPSILRIQQVVRGDSAAYFCASSPPIRNTEAFFGQGTRLTVV.

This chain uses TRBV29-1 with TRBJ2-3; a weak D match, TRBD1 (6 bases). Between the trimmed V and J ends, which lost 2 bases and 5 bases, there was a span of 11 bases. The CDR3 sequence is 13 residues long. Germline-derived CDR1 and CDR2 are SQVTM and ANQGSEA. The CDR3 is CSVETGLGDTQYF. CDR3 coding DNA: TGCAGCGTTGAAACAGGGCTGGGAGATACGCAGTATTTT.

CDR3 DNA: TGTGCCAGCAGAGAGGGACAGGTTGGCAATCAGCCCCAGCATTTT. Residues: CASREGQVGNQPQHF. V gene TRBV28 combines with J gene TRBJ1-5; the match to TRBD1 covers 8 bases. J was trimmed by 2 bases and V by 6 bases; bases with no gene match: 6. The germline V gene encodes CDR1 MDHEN and CDR2 SYDVKM. The CDR3 has 15 residues.

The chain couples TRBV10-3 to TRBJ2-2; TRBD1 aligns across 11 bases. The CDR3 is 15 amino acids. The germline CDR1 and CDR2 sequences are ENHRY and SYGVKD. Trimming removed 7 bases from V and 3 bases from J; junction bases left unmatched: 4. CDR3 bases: TGTGCCATCAAGGGGACAGGGGGTGACACCGGGGAGCTGTTTTTT. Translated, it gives CAIKGTGGDTGELFF.

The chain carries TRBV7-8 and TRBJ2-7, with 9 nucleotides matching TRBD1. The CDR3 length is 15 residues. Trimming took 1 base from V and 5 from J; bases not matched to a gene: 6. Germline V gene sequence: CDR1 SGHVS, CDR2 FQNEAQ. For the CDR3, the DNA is TGTGCCAGCAGCTTAGTGGGGACAGGGCCCCACGAGCAGTACTTC. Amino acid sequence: CASSLVGTGPHEQYF.

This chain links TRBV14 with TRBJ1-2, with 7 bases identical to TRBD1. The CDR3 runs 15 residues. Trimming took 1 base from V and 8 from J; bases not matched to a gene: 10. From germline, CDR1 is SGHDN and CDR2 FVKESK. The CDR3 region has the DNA TGTGCCAGCAGCCAAGCACAGGGGAGTTTAGCCGGCTACACCTTC. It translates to CASSQAQGSLAGYTF.

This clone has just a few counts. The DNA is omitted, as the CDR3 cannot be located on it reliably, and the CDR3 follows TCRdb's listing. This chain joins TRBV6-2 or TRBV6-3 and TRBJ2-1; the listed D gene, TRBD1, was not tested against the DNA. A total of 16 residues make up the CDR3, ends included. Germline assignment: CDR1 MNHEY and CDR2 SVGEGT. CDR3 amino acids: CASSSSTATTYNEQFF.